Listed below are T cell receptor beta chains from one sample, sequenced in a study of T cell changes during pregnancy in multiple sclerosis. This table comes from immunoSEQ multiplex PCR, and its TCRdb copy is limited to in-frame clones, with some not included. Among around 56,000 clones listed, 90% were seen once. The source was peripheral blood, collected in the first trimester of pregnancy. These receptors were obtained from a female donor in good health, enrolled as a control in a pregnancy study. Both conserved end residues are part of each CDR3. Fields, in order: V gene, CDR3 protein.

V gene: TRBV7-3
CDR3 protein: CASSRSGTGDNEQFF

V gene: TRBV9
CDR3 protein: CASSTRTGLGVTIYF

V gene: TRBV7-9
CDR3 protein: CASSRAGRDNEQFF

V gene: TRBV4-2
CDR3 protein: CASSQEGHVGSGYTF

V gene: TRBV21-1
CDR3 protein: CASGGYRELGYEQYF

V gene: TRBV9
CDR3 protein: CASSVGPSKMNTEAFF

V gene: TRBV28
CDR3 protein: CASSSPTSGRGEQYF

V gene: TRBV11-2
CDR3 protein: CASSLNRGNYGYTF

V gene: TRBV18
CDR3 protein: CASSPLPGPGGSNTEAFF

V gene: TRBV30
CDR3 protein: CAWSAQPYGYTF

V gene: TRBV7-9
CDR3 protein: CASSEHRAYEQYF

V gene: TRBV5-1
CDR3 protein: CASSSGQAALSSGYTF

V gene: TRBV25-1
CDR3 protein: CASSLTGAETQYF

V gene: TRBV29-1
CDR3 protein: CSVAVGGSGYTF

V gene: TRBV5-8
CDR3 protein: CASSLGGTPPAQHF

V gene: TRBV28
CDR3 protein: CASSLASYNEQFF

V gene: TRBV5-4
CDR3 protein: CASSLLLSAGGGYTF

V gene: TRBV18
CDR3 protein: CASSQRTGVDTEAFF

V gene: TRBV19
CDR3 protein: CASSFRESDGQPQHF

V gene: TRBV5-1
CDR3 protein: CASSFGQGGPMNTEAFF

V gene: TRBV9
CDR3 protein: CASSVVSGGAGDTQYF